This T cell receptor beta chain came from a study of molecular identifiers for immune sequencing clone quantification. TCRdb re-called the PCR reads through MiXCR, storing one row per CDR3 protein. The data show fewer than 350,000 distinct CDR3 sequences, roughly a quarter seen once. This clonotype was observed many times. Germline CDR1 SGHRS, CDR2 YFSETQ. This CDR3 comprises 13 residues. V lost 3 bases and J lost 1; bases outside the gene matches: 1. The TCR originated in a human donor in good health. Some libraries in this study had Jurkat cell RNA spiked in. J is TRBJ2-7 and V is TRBV5-1; the match to TRBD1 covers 7 bases. The material sequenced was naive CD8+ T cells from blood, with Jurkat cell RNA spiked in. The subset: FACS-sorted CD8+CD4-CCR7+CD45RA+ naive T cells. The CDR3 sequence is CASSWDRSYEQYF. Written as DNA, the CDR3 is TGCGCCAGCAGCTGGGACAGATCCTACGAGCAGTACTTC.